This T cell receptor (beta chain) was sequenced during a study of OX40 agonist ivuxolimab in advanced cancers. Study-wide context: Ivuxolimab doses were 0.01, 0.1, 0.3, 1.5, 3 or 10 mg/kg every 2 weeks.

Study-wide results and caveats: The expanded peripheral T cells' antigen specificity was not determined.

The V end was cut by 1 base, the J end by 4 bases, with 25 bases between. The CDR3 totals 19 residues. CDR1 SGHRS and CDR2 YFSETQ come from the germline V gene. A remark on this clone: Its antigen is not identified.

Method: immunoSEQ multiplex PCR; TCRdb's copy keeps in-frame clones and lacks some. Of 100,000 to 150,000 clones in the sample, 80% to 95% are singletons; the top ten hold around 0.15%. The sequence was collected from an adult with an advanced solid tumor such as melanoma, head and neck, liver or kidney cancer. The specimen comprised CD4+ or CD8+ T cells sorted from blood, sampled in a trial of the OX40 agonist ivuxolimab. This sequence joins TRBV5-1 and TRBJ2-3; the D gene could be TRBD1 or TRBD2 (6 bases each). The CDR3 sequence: CASSLTGGGGHQPPDTQYF. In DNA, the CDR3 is TGCGCCAGCAGCTTGACTGGTGGAGGGGGACACCAACCACCAGATACGCAGTATTTT. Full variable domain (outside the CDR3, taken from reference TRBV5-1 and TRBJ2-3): KAGVTQTPRYLIKTRGQQVTLSCSPISGHRSVSWYQQTPGQGLQFLFEYFSETQRNKGNFPGRFSGRQFSNSRSEMNVSTLELGDSALYLCASSLTGGGGHQPPDTQYFGPGTRLTVL.